This entry lists 23 T cell receptor beta chains sequenced from one sample in a study of early T cells in non-severe SARS-CoV-2 infection. MiXCR, applied by TCRdb to the 5' RACE reads, yields one record per CDR3 protein. This table holds approximately 19,000 distinct CDR3 sequences, around 5.1% found once. Sequenced input: whole blood. The receptor source for this set is an adult who was a healthcare worker with PCR-confirmed SARS-CoV-2 infection or an uninfected control (not recorded which).

This rearrangement joins TRBV6-1 to TRBJ2-1; no clear D. Trimming removed 2 bases from V and 10 bases from J, with 15 bases in between. The CDR3 runs 14 residues. The germline gives CDR1 MNHNS, CDR2 SASEGT. CDR3: CASSETVLQYEQFF. The CDR3 DNA reads TGTGCCAGCAGTGAAACTGTATTACAATACGAGCAGTTCTTC.

This clonotype has ten or more counts. This rearrangement joins TRBV20-1 to TRBJ2-5, with 8 bases lining up with TRBD2. Germline values: CDR1 DFQATT, CDR2 SNEGSKA (reference sequence). The CDR3 is 15 amino acids. Trimming at V came to 3 bases and at J to 2 bases, leaving 8 bases not matched to a gene. CDR3 in DNA: TGCAGTGCTAGGGGGAGGACTAGCCGACAAGAGACCCAGTACTTC. Protein: CSARGRTSRQETQYF.

CDR3 nucleotide sequence: TGTGCCAGCAGCATAGACGGACTTAGCACAGATACGCAGTATTTT. Its translation is CASSIDGLSTDTQYF. The rearrangement uses TRBV28 and TRBJ2-3; D perhaps matches TRBD2 (5 bases). The germline V gene has CDR1 MDHEN and CDR2 SYDVKM. The germline V and J ends were trimmed by 6 bases and 0 bases, with 13 bases remaining between them. There are 15 residues in the CDR3.

This clonotype was picked up a small number of times. The rearrangement joins TRBV6-2 or TRBV6-3 to TRBJ2-4; D is undetermined. The CDR3 totals 15 residues. Trimming took off 3 bases at V and 0 bases at J, with 9 bases between the two ends. The germline gives CDR1 MNHEY, CDR2 SVGEGT. This chain's CDR3 is CASSYELLAKNIQYF. The CDR3 DNA reads TGTGCCAGCAGTTATGAGTTGCTAGCCAAAAACATTCAGTACTTC.

This clonotype was observed at least ten times. This chain joins TRBV7-2 and TRBJ2-1; D gene uncertain. This CDR3 region has 15 residues. Between the trimmed V and J ends, which lost 3 bases and 0 bases, there was a span of 9 bases. CDR1 is SGHTA and CDR2 is FQGNSA in the germline V gene. DNA of the CDR3: TGTGCCAGCAGCTTTACATTTTCCTCCTACAATGAGCAGTTCTTC. Protein product: CASSFTFSSYNEQFF. Full variable domain (rest looked up from reference TRBV7-2 and TRBJ2-1): GAGVSQSPSNKVTEKGKDVELRCDPISGHTALYWYRQSLGQGLEFLIYFQGNSAPDKSGLPSDRFSAERTGGSVSTLTIQRTQQEDSAVYLCASSFTFSSYNEQFFGPGTRLTVL.

This clonotype is medium-sized by share. The chain is built from TRBV20-1 and TRBJ2-1; 11 bases match TRBD2. CDR1 is DFQATT and CDR2 is SNEGSKA in the germline V gene (reference sequence). V shed 0 bases and J 8 bases; nucleotides not matched to a gene: 3. CDR3 length equals 14 residues. The CDR3 is CSARELAGGYEQFF. The CDR3 DNA sequence: TGCAGTGCTAGAGAGCTAGCGGGAGGCTATGAGCAGTTCTTC.

This clonotype was counted many times. The genes are TRBV5-6 and TRBJ1-5; D gene uncertain. This CDR3 is built from 15 residues. CDR1 is SGHDT, CDR2 YYEEEE, per germline. Trimming left V 1 base short and J 4 bases short, with 12 bases between. Here the CDR3 DNA reads TGTGCCAGCAGCTTGTCGGCAGCCCTAAATCAGCCCCAGCATTTT. Amino acids: CASSLSAALNQPQHF.

Points on this clonotype: This may arise from a read error, as a much more abundant clone is one base away. The V call is TRBV7-9, the J call TRBJ2-5, with D perhaps matching TRBD2 (5 bases). V gave up 3 bases and J gave up 5 bases, with 19 bases separating them. Germline CDR1 is SEHNR and CDR2 is FQNEAQ (reference sequence). The CDR3 length is 16 residues. The CDR3 region is CASSFEGTLNTETQYF. The CDR3 nucleotides are TGTGCCAGCAGCTTCGAGGGAACCCTTAACACGGAGACCCAGTACTTC.

At least ten counts were recorded for this clonotype. The gene calls are TRBV29-1 and TRBJ1-3, with no clear D. The CDR3 extends over 12 amino acids. The germline CDR1 and CDR2 sequences are SQVTM and ANQGSEA. V shed 8 bases and J shed 0 bases, with 8 bases lying between them. CDR3 sequence (DNA): TGCAGCACACAGTCCTCTGGAAACACCATATATTTT. Amino acid sequence: CSTQSSGNTIYF.

This clonotype was picked up many times. The chain uses TRBV6-5 and TRBJ1-2, with a weak D call TRBD1 (5 bases). The V end was cut by 6 bases, the J end by 3 bases, with 8 bases between. The CDR3 extends over 12 amino acids. Germline V gives CDR1 MNHEY, CDR2 SVGAGI. CDR3 in amino acids: CASSPGYYGYTF. In DNA form, the CDR3 reads TGTGCCAGCAGCCCAGGGTACTATGGCTACACCTTC.

This clonotype showed up just a few times. J is TRBJ2-1 and V is TRBV7-9; D might be TRBD2 (6 bases). V was clipped by 3 bases and J by 7 bases, with 13 bases between them. The germline V gene has CDR1 SEHNR and CDR2 FQNEAQ (reference sequence). The length of the CDR3 is 14 residues. The CDR3 sequence is CASSFGLARNEQFF. The CDR3 DNA sequence: TGTGCCAGCAGCTTCGGTCTAGCGAGGAATGAGCAGTTCTTC.

The table lists this clonotype with many counts. V is TRBV12-3 or TRBV12-4 and J is TRBJ2-1; tentative D call: TRBD1 (5 bases). The V and J ends lost 5 bases and 0 bases respectively, with 8 bases between them. The CDR3 runs 14 residues. The CDR3 nucleotides read TGTGCCAGCAGTACCACAGGCTCCTACAATGAGCAGTTCTTC. Its translation: CASSTTGSYNEQFF.

This chain connects TRBV11-2 to TRBJ2-3; D remains ambiguous. Trimming cost V 3 bases and J 2 bases, with 6 bases left between them. The length of the CDR3 is 13 residues. Germline V gives CDR1 SGHAT, CDR2 FQNNGV. The CDR3: CASSFVSTDTQYF. As DNA, the CDR3 is TGTGCCAGCAGCTTCGTCTCCACAGATACGCAGTATTTT.

This clonotype has only a few counts. The chain couples TRBV7-2 to TRBJ2-1; D is unresolved. Germline loops: CDR1 SGHTA, CDR2 FQGNSA. V was cut by 0 bases and J by 2 bases, with 8 bases left in between. The length of the CDR3 is 15 residues. CDR3 sequence: CASSLANPAYNEQFF. The CDR3 nucleotides read TGTGCCAGCAGCTTAGCTAACCCCGCCTACAATGAGCAGTTCTTC.

In this sample, this clonotype turned up many times. This chain joins TRBV7-9 and TRBJ2-7; D is unresolved. Germline-derived CDR1 and CDR2 are SEHNR and FQNEAQ (reference sequence). This CDR3 has 12 residues. V shed 3 bases and J shed 3 bases, with 6 bases lying between them. The DNA of the CDR3 is TGTGCCAGCAGCTTGGCAGTCTACGAGCAGTACTTC. Translation gives CASSLAVYEQYF.

This clonotype occurred many times. The J gene is TRBJ2-1, the V gene TRBV15; D assignment may be TRBD1 or TRBD2 (5 bases each). Germline CDR1 LNHNV, CDR2 YYDKDF (reference sequence). Trimming shortened V by 3 bases and J by 0 bases, and 15 bases separated the two germline ends. CDR3 length equals 17 residues. CDR3 in DNA: TGTGCCACCAGCAGGGGGGTTGGTGGCCTCTCCTACAATGAGCAGTTCTTC. It yields the protein CATSRGVGGLSYNEQFF.

This clonotype was found a few times. The genes are TRBV11-2 and TRBJ2-3; no clear D gene. Between the trimmed V and J ends, which lost 8 bases and 6 bases, there was a span of 6 bases. CDR1 is SGHAT, CDR2 FQNNGV, per germline. The CDR3 sequence is 10 residues long. CDR3 nucleotides: TGTGCCAGCGGTATCGATACGCAGTATTTT. Protein sequence: CASGIDTQYF. The full variable domain, with the rest looked up from reference TRBV11-2 and TRBJ2-3, is EAGVAQSPRYKIIEKRQSVAFWCNPISGHATLYWYQQILGQGPKLLIQFQNNGVVDDSQLPKDRFSAERLKGVDSTLKIQPAKLEDSAVYLCASGIDTQYFGPGTRLTVL.

Sample share makes this clonotype medium-sized. The CDR3 sequence is CASSLARTSGSTDTQYF. Here the CDR3 DNA reads TGTGCCAGCAGCTTGGCTCGCACTAGCGGGAGTACAGATACGCAGTATTTT. The rearrangement joins TRBV5-5 to TRBJ2-3; 11 bases agree with TRBD2. The CDR3 is made up of 17 amino acids. From germline, CDR1 is SGHKS and CDR2 YYEKEE (reference sequence). V dropped 0 bases and J dropped 3; count of bases not matched to a gene: 6.

This clonotype is judged medium-sized. The chain uses TRBV20-1 and TRBJ2-5; perhaps TRBD2 as D (5 bases). V was pared by 3 bases and J by 2 bases, with 19 bases between. There are 16 residues in the CDR3. Looked up from germline, CDR1 is DFQATT and CDR2 is SNEGSKA (reference sequence). CDR3 bases: TGCAGTGCTAGTATCCTAGCCCCAGCGTCTCAAGAGACCCAGTACTTC. It specifies CSASILAPASQETQYF.

This clonotype was seen ten or more times. V usage is TRBV7-3 and J usage is TRBJ2-5; D is perhaps TRBD1 (5 bases). Germline-derived CDR1 and CDR2 are SGHTA and FQGTGA. This CDR3 contains 14 residues. Trimming pared 3 bases from V and 1 base from J, leaving 9 bases between. In nucleotides, the CDR3 is TGTGCCAGCAGCTTGGCAGGGCCCCAAGAGACCCAGTACTTC. This sequence encodes CASSLAGPQETQYF.

At least ten counts were recorded for this clonotype. V is TRBV7-8 and J is TRBJ1-1; a possible D gene is TRBD1 (5 bases). Per germline, CDR1 SGHVS and CDR2 FQNEAQ. This CDR3 has 11 residues. V lost 5 bases, J lost 7 bases, and 8 bases lay in between. The chain's CDR3 is CASSPDSEAFF. The DNA for the CDR3 is TGTGCCAGCAGCCCCGACAGTGAAGCTTTCTTT.

This clonotype was picked up a small number of times. The chain joins TRBV5-4 to TRBJ2-7, with 7 bases fitting TRBD1. The V gene end was trimmed by 4 bases and the J gene end by 1 base; junction bases not matched to a gene: 2. Germline-derived CDR1 and CDR2 are SGHNT and YYREEE (reference sequence). The CDR3 has 13 amino acids. The chain's CDR3 is CASSGDSSYEQYV. The CDR3 DNA reads TGTGCCAGCAGCGGGGACAGTTCCTACGAGCAGTACGTC.

Many counts were recorded for this clonotype. J is TRBJ2-6 and V is TRBV6-6, with 9 positions matching TRBD1. Per germline, CDR1 MNHNY and CDR2 SVGAGI (reference sequence). V lost 4 bases to trimming and J lost 4 bases; unmatched junction nucleotides: 11. This CDR3 has 18 amino acids. The CDR3 protein is CASSSGQGGGFGANVLTF. CDR3 DNA sequence: TGTGCCAGCAGTTCGGGACAGGGTGGTGGCTTCGGGGCCAACGTCCTGACTTTC.